This T cell receptor beta chain is drawn from a study of blood T cell repertoires in COVID-19. About the study: Samples came from the United States, Italy and Spain, spanning acute and convalescent COVID-19.

Some clones are missing from TCRdb's copy, which holds only in-frame ones; the method was immunoSEQ multiplex PCR. The sample has some 240,000 clones; 84% are singletons. Per germline, CDR1 SGHVS and CDR2 FQNEAQ. V dropped 1 base and J dropped 6 bases, with 7 bases sitting between them. The CDR3 totals 13 residues. Sequences were obtained from peripheral blood. The V gene is TRBV7-8, the J gene TRBJ1-5, with a possible D match to TRBD1 (6 bases). This TCR was recovered from a woman aged 40 to 50 who had recovered from COVID-19. The CDR3 DNA is TGTGCCAGCAGCTTAGACAGGGCTCAGCCCCAGCATTTT. Its protein is CASSLDRAQPQHF.